This TCR beta chain was identified during a study of T cell repertoires in cytomegalovirus infection. For the study at large: Indications came from public TCR beta signatures; they pointed to CMV infection and to a matching HLA type.

A single record per CDR3 protein comes from TCRdb applying MiXCR to the reads. Among approximately 1,000,000 distinct CDR3 sequences, approximately 31% were seen once, and the ten largest hold around 15%. Study results and limitations: In two of eight donors, the top clonotype was HLA-C-restricted CMV-specific.

This clonotype was counted at least ten times. Its antigen is not known. The junction had 3 bases not matched to a gene; V was cut back by 1 base and J by 7 bases. CDR1 and CDR2 (germline): SEHNR, FQNEAQ (reference sequence). The CDR3 runs 15 residues. The V and J genes are TRBV7-9 and TRBJ1-4, with 10 bases fitting TRBD1. This TCR was recovered from a human donor in good health (CMV status not recorded). Some clones in this sample may be carry-over from other donors' samples. Sequencing was performed on cultured CD8+ T cells from PBMCs, taken from culture after CMV antigen stimulation. The chain's CDR3 is CASSLVGDRGEKLFF. In DNA, the CDR3 is TGTGCCAGCAGCTTAGTAGGGGACAGGGGTGAAAAACTGTTTTTT. Filled out from reference TRBV7-9 and TRBJ1-4, the complete variable domain reads DTGVSQNPRHKITKRGQNVTFRCDPISEHNRLYWYRQTLGQGPEFLTYFQNEAQLEKSRLLSDRFSAERPKGSFSTLEIQRTEQGDSAMYLCASSLVGDRGEKLFFGSGTQLSVL.